This is a list of T cell receptor beta chains from one sample in a study of blood T cell repertoires in COVID-19. Produced via immunoSEQ multiplex PCR; TCRdb's table is partial and in-frame only. The top ten clones hold around 0.92% of a sample with roughly 480,000 clones, 89% of them seen once. Sequencing was done on a sample of peripheral blood. These receptors came from a man aged 18 to 30 with COVID-19, enrolled during active disease. Each CDR3 is given with its conserved first and last residue. The D gene is left open where the match is weak. Clone size, where shown, is once, few, many, or a class for clones that have expanded.

v_call,d_call,clone_size,j_call,cdr3_nt,cdr3_aa
TRBV9,TRBD2,NA,TRBJ2-3,TGTGCCAGCAGCGAGGGGACTACCACTTGGGGGGATACGCAGTATTTT,CASSEGTTTWGDTQYF
TRBV7-9,TRBD1,few,TRBJ2-1,TGTGCCAGCAGCCCCTGGACAGGTCTCAATGAGCAGTTCTTC,CASSPWTGLNEQFF
TRBV19,TRBD1,NA,TRBJ2-2,TGTGCCAGTAGTATCCCGACAGGGGGGCGGCGGAACGGGGAGCTGTTTTTT,CASSIPTGGRRNGELFF
TRBV25-1,TRBD2,few,TRBJ2-2,TGTGCCAGCTCAGCGGGGGGCTGGACCGGGGAGCTGTTTTTT,CASSAGGWTGELFF
TRBV25-1,NA,once,TRBJ2-3,TGTGCCAGCAGCTACAGGGATACGCAGTATTTT,CASSYRDTQYF
TRBV7-9,NA,NA,TRBJ1-2,TGTGCCAGCAGCCCCACCCTCGGGGGGACCAACTATGGCTACACCTTC,CASSPTLGGTNYGYTF
TRBV4-2,NA,few,TRBJ2-1,TGTGCCAGCAGCCAGTCAACGGGAGTAACCAATGAGCAGTTCTTC,CASSQSTGVTNEQFF
TRBV13,NA,NA,TRBJ1-6,TGTGCCAGCAGCCCCCCAACAGGGAGCTCCTATAATTCACCCCTCCACTTT,CASSPPTGSSYNSPLHF
TRBV9,TRBD2,NA,TRBJ2-1,TGTGCCAGCAGCGTCGACCGGGGGGGCTCCTACAATGAGCAGTTCTTC,CASSVDRGGSYNEQFF
TRBV6-6,NA,NA,TRBJ1-5,TGTGCCAGCAGTTACGCAGTGCCAAATCAGCCCCAGCATTTT,CASSYAVPNQPQHF
TRBV5-8,TRBD2,NA,TRBJ2-1,TGTGCCAGCAGCTGGGTTAGGGAGGGCCCCGTCAATGAGCAGTTCTTC,CASSWVREGPVNEQFF
TRBV27,NA,NA,TRBJ1-2,TGTGCCAGCAGGCTACAGGGTTCAGATGGCTACACCTTC,CASRLQGSDGYTF
TRBV28,NA,NA,TRBJ2-7,TGTGCCAGCAGTCTACTAGGCTGGACGGGGGAGCAGTACTTC,CASSLLGWTGEQYF
TRBV12-3/TRBV12-4,TRBD1,once,TRBJ1-1,TGTGCCAGCACCTTAGGACAGGGCACTGAAGCTTTCTTT,CASTLGQGTEAFF
TRBV19,NA,NA,TRBJ1-2,TGTGCCAGTAGTATAAGGACTGATAAGAGTTATGGCTACACCTTC,CASSIRTDKSYGYTF
TRBV10-1,NA,NA,TRBJ2-3,TGCGCCAGCAGTGAGTCTTATGGCACAGATACGCAGTATTTT,CASSESYGTDTQYF
TRBV7-6,TRBD1,NA,TRBJ1-5,TGTGCCAGCAGTCCCGGACAGGGTGGCAATCAGCCCCAGCATTTT,CASSPGQGGNQPQHF
TRBV7-9,NA,NA,TRBJ1-2,TGTGCCAGCAGCTTAATCGGTTTCTATGGCTACACCTTC,CASSLIGFYGYTF
TRBV11-2,TRBD2,NA,TRBJ2-5,TGTGCCAGCAGCTTAGCGCAGGCGGGAGGAGGACAAGAGACCCAGTACTTC,CASSLAQAGGGQETQYF
TRBV10-3,TRBD2,NA,TRBJ2-7,TGTGCCATCAGTGCCACAGGCGGGGGTCAGCGGCCCTACGAGCAGTACTTC,CAISATGGGQRPYEQYF
TRBV11-2,NA,NA,TRBJ2-7,TGTGCCAGCAGCCTTCATCTGGGGCTGTACTACGAGCAGTACTTC,CASSLHLGLYYEQYF
TRBV3-1/TRBV3-2,NA,NA,TRBJ1-1,TGTGCCAGCAGCCACCAGGACACTCTCACTGAAGCTTTCTTT,CASSHQDTLTEAFF
TRBV27,NA,NA,TRBJ2-7,TGTGCCAGCAGTTTGTTTTCGAGCTCCTACGAGCAGTACTTC,CASSLFSSSYEQYF
TRBV19,NA,NA,TRBJ1-4,TGTGCCAGTAGGGACTATAATGAAAAACTGTTTTTT,CASRDYNEKLFF
TRBV20-1,NA,NA,TRBJ2-1,TGCAGTGGTTACCAGGGTGAGCAGTTCTTC,CSGYQGEQFF
TRBV3-1/TRBV3-2,NA,NA,TRBJ2-5,TGTGCCAGCAGCCAAGATCGGGGGACAGCCTTCCAAGAGACCCAGTACTTC,CASSQDRGTAFQETQYF
TRBV18,NA,NA,TRBJ1-6,TGTGCCAGCTCACCGGCAGGGGAGGGTTCACCCCTCCACTTT,CASSPAGEGSPLHF